The 9 T cell receptor beta chains presented below share a single source sample, sequenced in a study of healthy donors' naive CD4 and CD8 T cells. Each TCR library used around 500 ng of total RNA and a linear amplification protocol. TCRdb recomputed calls from the reads with MiXCR, one row per CDR3 protein. This table has approximately 200,000 distinct CDR3 sequences, about 76% appearing once. Sequenced material: naive CD4+ and CD8+ T cells sorted from blood, pooled from several donors. The origin of the receptors is a pool of human donors in good health; the sample pools cells from several healthy donors.

This clonotype was recorded once. This chain joins TRBV29-1 and TRBJ1-1; 10 bases are a match to TRBD1. The CDR3 has 14 residues. Trimming at V came to 6 bases and at J to 2 bases, leaving 6 bases not matched to a gene. Looked up from germline, CDR1 is SQVTM and CDR2 is ANQGSEA. The chain's CDR3 is CSVDRTGGNTEAFF. CDR3 DNA sequence: TGCAGCGTCGACAGGACAGGGGGAAACACTGAAGCTTTCTTT.

The genes are TRBV29-1 and TRBJ2-5; D unresolved. Germline loops: CDR1 SQVTM, CDR2 ANQGSEA. The CDR3 has 12 residues. V gave up 7 bases and J gave up 2 bases, with 11 bases separating them. The CDR3 is CSGWEQQETQYF. The CDR3 coding sequence is TGCAGCGGATGGGAACAGCAAGAGACCCAGTACTTC.

The genes are TRBV2 and TRBJ2-3, with 9 bases aligning to TRBD1. The CDR3 contains 15 residues. The germline V gene encodes CDR1 SNHLY and CDR2 FYNNEI. V lost 6 bases and J lost 6; bases outside the gene matches: 10. The CDR3 spells CASRASGQGWDTQYF. In DNA, the CDR3 is TGTGCCAGCAGAGCTTCGGGACAGGGTTGGGATACGCAGTATTTT.

The chain combines TRBV2 with TRBJ2-1, with 13 nucleotides matching TRBD2. J was trimmed by 4 bases and V by 6 bases; bases with no gene match: 9. In germline, CDR1 is SNHLY, CDR2 FYNNEI. CDR3 length: 17 amino acids. The CDR3: CASRIGLAGARYNEQFF. The CDR3, as DNA: TGTGCCAGCAGAATCGGACTAGCGGGGGCTCGATACAATGAGCAGTTCTTC.

CDR3 sequence: CASSPLQQGLYGYTF. As DNA, the CDR3 is TGTGCCAGCTCACCACTTCAACAGGGACTCTATGGCTACACCTTC. The rearrangement links TRBV18 to TRBJ1-2; possible D gene TRBD1, 6 bases. This CDR3 spans 15 amino acids. CDR1 is KGHSH, CDR2 LQKENI, per germline. V lost 1 base, J lost 4 bases, and 13 bases lay in between.

This clonotype was observed a handful of times. The chain has TRBV6-5 and TRBJ2-3, with TRBD1 identical over 8 bases. In germline, CDR1 is MNHEY, CDR2 SVGAGI. Trimming cost V 0 bases and J 10 bases; bases outside gene matches: 15. The CDR3 has 17 amino acids. The DNA for the CDR3 is TGTGCCAGCAGTTACTCGAAGTACGGGACAGGCGGGTTTGCGCAGTATTTT. Residues: CASSYSKYGTGGFAQYF.

The J gene is TRBJ1-2, the V gene TRBV29-1, with unresolved D. Looked up from germline, CDR1 is SQVTM and CDR2 is ANQGSEA. The V end was cut by 4 bases, the J end by 6 bases, with 9 bases between. The length of the CDR3 is 11 residues. DNA for the CDR3: TGCAGCGTTGCGGGGTATGATGGCTACACCTTC. It specifies CSVAGYDGYTF.

CDR3 DNA: TGCAGCGTTGGGGGTTATAACTATGGCTACACCTTC. It yields the protein CSVGGYNYGYTF. This sequence joins TRBV29-1 and TRBJ1-2; D call uncertain. Between the trimmed V and J ends, which lost 4 bases and 1 base, there was a span of 7 bases. CDR1 and CDR2 from the germline V gene are SQVTM and ANQGSEA. This CDR3 has 12 amino acids.

The chain uses TRBV6-2 or TRBV6-3 and TRBJ2-2; 8 nucleotides agree with TRBD2. CDR1 MNHEY and CDR2 SVGEGT come from the germline V gene. The CDR3 is made up of 16 amino acids. Trimming removed 6 bases from V and 6 bases from J; junction bases left unmatched: 12. The CDR3 region has the DNA TGTGCCAGCAGGGCCGGGACTAGTTTATCGTCCGGGGAGCTGTTTTTT. Its protein product is CASRAGTSLSSGELFF.